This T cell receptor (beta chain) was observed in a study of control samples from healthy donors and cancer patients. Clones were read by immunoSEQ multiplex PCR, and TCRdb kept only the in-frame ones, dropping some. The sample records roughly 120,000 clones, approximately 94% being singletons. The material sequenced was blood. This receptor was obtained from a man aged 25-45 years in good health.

In DNA, the CDR3 is TGTGCCAGCAGTCGCTGGGACAGGGAATACACCTTC. This encodes CASSRWDREYTF. The V gene is TRBV12-3 or TRBV12-4, the J gene TRBJ1-2; 9 bases fit TRBD1. Trimming cost V 5 bases and J 11 bases; bases outside gene matches: 6. The CDR3 has 12 amino acids.